Listed below are T cell receptor beta chains from one sample, sequenced in a study of T cell repertoires in cytomegalovirus infection. These receptors have no identified antigens. TCRdb independently ran MiXCR on the reads; one entry per CDR3 protein. The table lists about 110,000 distinct CDR3 sequences, roughly 39% of them singletons, with 65% to 75% in the top ten. The sequencing here drew on CD8+ T cells from cultured PBMCs, taken from culture after CMV antigen stimulation. These receptors were obtained from a human donor in good health (CMV status not recorded). Some clones in this sample may be carry-over from other donors' samples. CDR3s include the opening cysteine and the closing phenylalanine or tryptophan.

v_gene: TRBV7-6
CDR3aa: CASSYGLTGGAPGELFF

v_gene: TRBV4-1
CDR3aa: CASSQEHGQGVTEAFF

v_gene: TRBV7-4
CDR3aa: CASSLVLGASEQYF

v_gene: TRBV5-6
CDR3aa: CASSLAAAQYEQYF

v_gene: TRBV19
CDR3aa: CASRTAGDAYNEQFF

v_gene: TRBV10-3
CDR3aa: CAISAILWGANYGYTF

v_gene: TRBV14
CDR3aa: CASSQDLLGRLATQYF

v_gene: TRBV7-9
CDR3aa: CASSLVDRPFYEQYF

v_gene: TRBV7-4
CDR3aa: CASSYPRGDTGELFF

v_gene: TRBV10-3
CDR3aa: CAISERGTYEQYF

v_gene: TRBV11-1
CDR3aa: CASRALNTEAFF

v_gene: TRBV7-2
CDR3aa: CASSLVAQGNSPLHF

v_gene: TRBV7-2
CDR3aa: CASSLDGSTGLVQYF

v_gene: TRBV13
CDR3aa: CASSTRQDPLNEQFF

v_gene: TRBV7-3
CDR3aa: CASSSGLGETQYF